The 23 T cell receptor beta chains below come from one sample, sequenced in a study of blood T cells in healthy people across ages. Alongside a J-beta primer mix, a sample-barcoded 5' primer served in a second PCR lasting about 6 to 11 cycles. TCRdb itself ran the 5' RACE reads through MiXCR, one entry per CDR3 protein. The sample has approximately 350,000 distinct CDR3 sequences; about 52% are singletons. Material for sequencing was blood. These receptors all stem from a man aged 60-69 years in good health.

The chain combines TRBV27 with TRBJ2-3; a weak D match, TRBD2 (7 bases). V was pared by 3 bases and J by 7 bases, with 17 bases between. This CDR3 has 15 amino acids. Germline V gene lookup returns CDR1 MNHEY and CDR2 SMNVEV (reference sequence). Written as DNA, the CDR3 is TGTGCCAGCAGTTTCGGCGGGGAGGGGACAAATACGCAGTATTTT. It translates to CASSFGGEGTNTQYF.

The gene calls are TRBV7-9 and TRBJ2-7; maybe TRBD2 (5 bases). The CDR3 extends over 14 amino acids. Per germline, CDR1 SEHNR and CDR2 FQNEAQ (reference sequence). Trimming took 4 bases from V and 3 from J, leaving 13 bases between them. The CDR3 DNA is TGTGCCAGCAGCTCCCCCGGGGTTGGCTACGAGCAGTACTTC. Encoded protein: CASSSPGVGYEQYF.

Ten or more counts support this clonotype. The rearrangement links TRBV11-2 to TRBJ1-2; D is undetermined. This CDR3 spans 14 amino acids. Germline lookup yields CDR1 SGHAT and CDR2 FQNNGV. Trimming removed 1 base at V and 1 base at J, with 7 bases between. CDR3 amino acids: CASSLGANNYGYTF. CDR3 DNA sequence: TGTGCCAGCAGCTTAGGGGCGAATAACTATGGCTACACCTTC.

The table lists this clonotype with a few counts. The chain combines TRBV10-1 with TRBJ2-1, with 12 bases aligning to TRBD2. V trimming: 4 bases; J trimming: 0 bases; junction bases outside the gene matches: 1. The germline V gene encodes CDR1 WNHNN and CDR2 SYGVQD (reference sequence). The CDR3 has 16 amino acids. CDR3 residues: CASSGLAGDSYNEQFF. CDR3 sequence (DNA): TGCGCCAGCAGTGGACTAGCGGGGGACTCCTACAATGAGCAGTTCTTC.

The chain employs TRBV5-1 and TRBJ1-5, with D possibly being TRBD1 (5 bases). Trimming shortened V by 4 bases and J by 1 base, and 15 bases separated the two germline ends. Per the germline V gene, CDR1 is SGHRS and CDR2 is YFSETQ. The CDR3 consists of 16 residues. In DNA form, the CDR3 reads TGCGCCAGCAGCCACCGGGACCGGATAAGCAATCAGCCCCAGCATTTT. Its protein is CASSHRDRISNQPQHF.

This clonotype has a count of ten or more. This chain connects TRBV27 to TRBJ2-7; 9 bases match TRBD2. This CDR3 region has 15 residues. CDR1 MNHEY and CDR2 SMNVEV come from the germline V gene (reference sequence). J lost 0 bases, V lost 6 bases, and 6 bases had no gene match. The CDR3 loop is CASRNSGSFSYEQYF. DNA of the CDR3: TGTGCCAGCAGAAATAGCGGGAGCTTCTCCTACGAGCAGTACTTC.

This chain links TRBV15 with TRBJ2-1; possibly TRBD1 or TRBD2 for D (5 bases each). There are 15 residues in the CDR3. Looked up from germline, CDR1 is LNHNV and CDR2 is YYDKDF (reference sequence). Trimming took 5 bases from V and 2 from J, leaving 13 bases between them. The CDR3 loop reads CATSVRTGPYNEQFF. As DNA, the CDR3 is TGTGCCACCAGCGTCCGGACGGGGCCCTACAATGAGCAGTTCTTC.

This clonotype was found a few times. The chain is built from TRBV7-2 and TRBJ1-4, with D possibly being TRBD1 (6 bases). Germline V gives CDR1 SGHTA, CDR2 FQGNSA. Deletions cut 5 bases from V and 3 bases from J, with 13 bases between. CDR3 length equals 15 residues. The CDR3 protein is CASSPRTVSNEKLFF. The DNA for the CDR3 is TGTGCCAGCAGCCCCCGGACAGTGTCTAATGAAAAACTGTTTTTT.

In this sample, this clonotype turned up a few times. The chain is built from TRBV12-3 or TRBV12-4 and TRBJ1-2, with D tentatively TRBD1 (5 bases). Trimming cost V 6 bases and J 6 bases, with 17 bases left between them. The CDR3 is made up of 14 amino acids. The CDR3 here is CASSQQAIADGYTF. The CDR3, as DNA: TGTGCCAGCAGCCAACAGGCCATAGCGGATGGCTACACCTTC.

The chain joins TRBV6-1 to TRBJ2-3, with D perhaps being TRBD1 or TRBD2 (5 bases each). V lost 2 bases and J 3 bases, leaving 21 bases between the germline ends. Germline lookup yields CDR1 MNHNS and CDR2 SASEGT. The CDR3 has 18 residues. In DNA, the CDR3 is TGTGCCAGCAGTGAAACTGGTGCGAGTGGGGGAGTGACAGATACGCAGTATTTT. Its translation is CASSETGASGGVTDTQYF.

The chain uses TRBV7-2 and TRBJ1-2; D unclear. The CDR3 runs to 15 residues. Trimming took 1 base from V and 5 from J, leaving 14 bases between them. Germline V CDR1 and CDR2: SGHTA, FQGNSA. The CDR3 is CASSLEAITRYGYTF. Written as DNA, the CDR3 is TGTGCCAGCAGCTTAGAAGCGATAACGCGTTATGGCTACACCTTC.

This chain connects TRBV30 to TRBJ2-4; the D gene is possibly TRBD2 (6 bases). Gene TRBJ2-5 matches the end of the DNA better, so the J call may be wrong. Germline values: CDR1 GTSNPN, CDR2 SVGIG (reference sequence). This CDR3 is 14 amino acids long. CDR3 nucleotide sequence: TGTGCCTGGAGGCCGGCGGGATTTCTAAAGACCCAGTACTTC. It is translated as CAWRPAGFLKTQYF.

This clonotype turned up a few times. As DNA, the CDR3 is TGCAGTGCTAGACGACTAGCGGGAAGAACAGATACGCAGTATTTT. Its protein product is CSARRLAGRTDTQYF. The V call is TRBV20-1, the J call TRBJ2-3; 11 nucleotides line up with TRBD2. Looked up from germline, CDR1 is DFQATT and CDR2 is SNEGSKA (reference sequence). The CDR3 has 15 residues. V was clipped by 2 bases and J by 3 bases; unmatched bases: 4.

The chain links TRBV14 to TRBJ2-1, with 7 bases aligning to TRBD2. The germline V gene encodes CDR1 SGHDN and CDR2 FVKESK. V lost 0 bases to trimming and J lost 5 bases; unmatched junction nucleotides: 7. The CDR3 contains 16 residues. In nucleotides, the CDR3 is TGTGCCAGCAGCCAAGATCACGGACTAGGGGACAATGAGCAGTTCTTC. This translates into CASSQDHGLGDNEQFF.

The CDR3: CASLGLAGGEETQYF. The CDR3, as DNA: TGTGCCAGCTTGGGACTAGCGGGAGGAGAAGAGACCCAGTACTTC. The rearrangement joins TRBV27 to TRBJ2-5; TRBD2 matches at 15 bases. In germline, CDR1 is MNHEY, CDR2 SMNVEV (reference sequence). The CDR3 extends over 15 amino acids. V gave up 8 bases and J gave up 3 bases; unmatched junction bases: 4.

This clonotype was seen once. The junction departs from germline at one end; a sequencing error may be responsible. This sequence joins TRBV20-1 and TRBJ2-7, with D possibly matching TRBD2 (5 bases). The germline gives CDR1 DFQATT, CDR2 SNEGSKA (reference sequence). The CDR3 loop spans 14 amino acids. The CDR3 here is CGAREYSGGYEQYF. The CDR3 DNA follows: TGCGGTGCTAGAGAATACTCAGGAGGCTACGAGCAGTACTTC.

The chain uses TRBV6-5 and TRBJ2-1; D gene uncertain. This CDR3 comprises 13 residues. From germline, CDR1 is MNHEY and CDR2 SVGAGI. Trimming removed 2 bases from V and 8 bases from J, with 10 bases in between. The CDR3 protein is CASSYRPLDEQFF. As DNA, the CDR3 is TGTGCCAGCAGTTACCGGCCCTTGGATGAGCAGTTCTTC.

Note on this clonotype: A much larger clonotype is one base distant, so this may be a read error. This chain uses TRBV9 with TRBJ2-5; the D call may be TRBD1 or TRBD2 (5 bases each). Germline loops: CDR1 SGDLS, CDR2 YYNGEE. The CDR3 length is 14 residues. DNA of the CDR3: TGTGCCAACAGCGTCGGGACCGCTGGGGAGACCCAGTACTTC. It codes for CANSVGTAGETQYF.

With regard to this clonotype: A single base separates this from a much larger clone, so it may be a read error. The gene calls are TRBV29-1 and TRBJ2-3, with 8 bases lining up with TRBD2. Germline V gene data show CDR1 as SQVTM and CDR2 as ANQGSEA. The CDR3 length is 13 residues. In DNA, the CDR3 is TGCAGCATTGAGTTCAGCGGGAGAGATACGCAGTATTTT. Encoded protein: CSIEFSGRDTQYF.

This chain connects TRBV29-1 to TRBJ1-5, with TRBD1 identical over 8 bases. The CDR3 consists of 13 residues. V trimming: 6 bases; J trimming: 7 bases; junction bases outside the gene matches: 8. Germline V gene sequence: CDR1 SQVTM, CDR2 ANQGSEA. The CDR3 spells CSVQTGGGQPQHF. As DNA, the CDR3 is TGCAGCGTCCAAACAGGGGGAGGACAGCCCCAGCATTTT.

This clonotype came up many times. The chain has TRBV9 and TRBJ2-1, with D unresolved. V gave up 4 bases and J gave up 7 bases, with 9 bases separating them. Germline CDR1 is SGDLS and CDR2 is YYNGEE. The CDR3 has 12 residues. The CDR3 bases are TGTGCCAGCAGCCCCCTGCGGAATGAGCAGTTCTTC. It encodes CASSPLRNEQFF.

The chain carries TRBV15 and TRBJ2-3, with unresolved D. V lost 0 bases and J 10 bases, leaving 14 bases between the germline ends. The CDR3 length is 14 residues. Germline V gives CDR1 LNHNV, CDR2 YYDKDF (reference sequence). In nucleotides, the CDR3 is TGTGCCACCAGCAGAGAGCATGGACCCGAGGCGCAGTATTTT. Protein product: CATSREHGPEAQYF.

This chain links TRBV6-1 with TRBJ2-5, with TRBD2 matching 11 bases. Per germline, CDR1 MNHNS and CDR2 SASEGT. Germline trimming cut 4 bases from V and 1 base from J; bases unmatched to any gene: 8. This CDR3 comprises 17 residues. CDR3 DNA: TGTGCCAGCAGTGCTTTCACTAGCGGGAGCTCCCAAGAGACCCAGTACTTC. Residues: CASSAFTSGSSQETQYF.